Listed below are T cell receptor beta chains from one sample, sequenced in a study of OX40 agonist ivuxolimab in advanced cancers. Some clones are missing from TCRdb's copy, which holds only in-frame ones; the method was immunoSEQ multiplex PCR. Of 99,000 or so clones listed, roughly nine tenths were seen once; the top ten hold about 0.31%. Here the sequenced sample was CD4+ or CD8+ T cells sorted from blood, taken in a trial of the OX40 agonist ivuxolimab. Every receptor here comes from an adult with an advanced solid tumor such as melanoma, head and neck, liver or kidney cancer. CDR3s include the opening cysteine and the closing phenylalanine or tryptophan.

v_gene	CDR3aa
TRBV28	CASTSGYNEQFF
TRBV27	CASSPRGIGQPQHF
TRBV7-9	CASSLEYGGELFF
TRBV5-6	CASSETRENTGELFF
TRBV28	CASRLSVTYEQYF
TRBV5-1	CASSFGTAATNEKLFF
TRBV7-2	CASSLGAPDTQYF
TRBV18	CASSPPKLAGARDTQYF
TRBV7-8	CASSPVTGSTEQFF
TRBV5-1	CASSLQGHNEQFF
TRBV6-1	CASTEACGELFF
TRBV18	CASSTWTTDTQYF
TRBV5-5	CASSLDVRSYNEQFF
TRBV11-2	CASSFRGTGSRETQYF
TRBV15	CATSRDNQPQHF
TRBV10-3	CAISPGEGPQHF
TRBV27	CASSKPPSAEQFF
TRBV7-2	CASSKIAGDTDTQYF
TRBV19	CASRNGLALSTDTQYF
TRBV29-1	CSVAPGAGETQYF
TRBV11-2	CASSLSGGRETQYF
TRBV4-2	CASSSRTSGSGETQYF
TRBV5-8	CASSLIGATNEKLFF
TRBV28	CASRTQGYTEAFF
TRBV9	CASSVADSSGNTIYF
TRBV28	CASIGTGDPGTEAFF
TRBV5-6	CASSLESSTIYF
TRBV7-9	CASSLQQGAQHF
TRBV5-1	CASSYLHEQYF
TRBV28	CASSTYEQYF
TRBV7-2	CASSSAGLAAPSDTQYF
TRBV9	CASSVTGASYNEQFF
TRBV30	CAWSDSYASEAFF
TRBV2	CASSEDTHLDTQYF
TRBV28	CASSFGTVSNYGYTF
TRBV7-2	CASSLVVAQETQYF
TRBV28	CASSLRVEQFF
TRBV9	CASSGGGRRGETQYF